The 2 T cell receptor beta chains presented below share a single source sample, sequenced in a study of T-cell memory formation after mild COVID-19. TCRdb re-called the 5' RACE reads with MiXCR, one entry per CDR3 protein. The sample consists of some 410,000 distinct CDR3 sequences, around 22% of them appearing once. The sequencing sample was made of PBMCs or a T cell subset sorted from them (not recorded which). These receptors were collected from an adult woman who had mild COVID-19 (a few samples of this study predate the infection). Cell type and time point are not known.

The chain links TRBV5-1 to TRBJ2-2; 8 bases line up with TRBD1. J gave up 0 bases and V 5 bases, and 6 bases lay outside the gene matches. This CDR3 is 16 amino acids long. Per germline, CDR1 SGHRS and CDR2 YFSETQ. CDR3 bases: TGCGCCAGCAGTTCCCTGGACAGGGCGAACACCGGGGAGCTGTTTTTT. Translation gives CASSSLDRANTGELFF.

The rearrangement links TRBV20-1 to TRBJ2-5; possibly TRBD1 or TRBD2 for D (5 bases each). Germline-derived CDR1 and CDR2 are DFQATT and SNEGSKA (reference sequence). The CDR3 is made up of 12 amino acids. The germline V and J ends were trimmed by 1 base and 5 bases, with 8 bases remaining between them. Here the CDR3 reads CSARGGLETQYF. The CDR3 nucleotides read TGCAGTGCTAGAGGGGGGTTGGAGACCCAGTACTTC.